Listed here are 10 T cell receptor beta chains from one sample, sequenced in a study of cytomegalovirus exposure and HLA in healthy donors. Primers for the PCR totalled 60 Vbeta and 13 Jbeta. The protocol was immunoSEQ multiplex PCR, while the TCRdb copy is restricted to in-frame clones and leaves out a portion. The table includes approximately 110,000 clones, over 75% detected once. The sequenced material came from PBMCs. All receptors derive from a woman in her forties in good health and CMV-seropositive.

This sequence joins TRBV28 and TRBJ1-1; TRBD1 might be the D (5 bases). Per germline, CDR1 MDHEN and CDR2 SYDVKM. Trimming took 6 bases from V and 3 from J, leaving 11 bases between them. The length of the CDR3 is 13 residues. CDR3 sequence reads: CASRSLGDTEAFF. The CDR3 DNA reads TGTGCCAGCAGAAGCCTAGGGGACACTGAAGCTTTCTTT.

In this sample, this clone turned up a few times. Germline and junction disagree at one end, which may indicate a read error. The rearrangement links TRBV15 to TRBJ2-7; a weak D match, TRBD1 (5 bases). This CDR3 comprises 13 residues. In germline, CDR1 is LNHNV, CDR2 YYDKDF (reference sequence). The CDR3 sequence is CATSRDGRERLDF. CDR3 DNA: TGTGCCACCAGCAGAGATGGCAGGGAAAGATTAGACTTC.

This clone has more than one count but fewer than ten. The chain is built from TRBV5-1 and TRBJ2-1; TRBD2 matches at 9 bases. Looked up from germline, CDR1 is SGHRS and CDR2 is YFSETQ. The junction had 9 bases not matched to a gene; V was cut back by 3 bases and J by 5 bases. The CDR3 is 16 residues long. CDR3 sequence: CASSSTAGGLDNEQFF. In nucleotides, the CDR3 is TGCGCCAGCAGCTCCACAGCGGGAGGATTGGACAATGAGCAGTTCTTC. The full variable domain, completed using reference TRBV5-1 and TRBJ2-1, is KAGVTQTPRYLIKTRGQQVTLSCSPISGHRSVSWYQQTPGQGLQFLFEYFSETQRNKGNFPGRFSGRQFSNSRSEMNVSTLELGDSALYLCASSSTAGGLDNEQFFGPGTRLTVL.

J is TRBJ2-5 and V is TRBV28; 10 bases align to TRBD2. CDR1 is MDHEN, CDR2 SYDVKM, per germline. The CDR3 runs 14 residues. Unmatched junction bases numbered 4, after V lost 5 bases and J lost 4 bases. The CDR3 DNA sequence: TGTGCCAGCAGTCTAGCGGGAGTGGGAGAGACCCAGTACTTC. Amino acids: CASSLAGVGETQYF.

The genes are TRBV9 and TRBJ2-2; 10 bases agree with TRBD2. This CDR3 has 16 amino acids. CDR1 is SGDLS, CDR2 YYNGEE, per germline. The junction had 9 bases not matched to a gene; V was cut back by 3 bases and J by 7 bases. Here the CDR3 DNA reads TGTGCCAGCAGCGCCAGCGGGAGGGCCGGTGTCGGGGAGCTGTTTTTT. It encodes CASSASGRAGVGELFF.

The chain carries TRBV6-5 and TRBJ2-2; no definite D call. Germline V gene sequence: CDR1 MNHEY, CDR2 SVGAGI. V was shortened by 5 bases and J by 6 bases, with 16 bases between the two germline ends. The CDR3 runs 15 residues. The CDR3 here is CASSPLGLRPGELFF. For the CDR3, the DNA is TGTGCCAGCAGTCCCCTAGGTCTACGGCCCGGGGAGCTGTTTTTT.

This sequence joins TRBV2 and TRBJ2-6; D might be TRBD2 (7 bases). CDR1 is SNHLY, CDR2 FYNNEI, per germline. V gave up 3 bases and J gave up 0 bases, with 9 bases separating them. This CDR3 has 16 amino acids. CDR3 sequence: CASSEGGPSGANVLTF. The CDR3 nucleotides are TGTGCCAGCAGTGAGGGGGGGCCCTCTGGGGCCAACGTCCTGACTTTC.

This clone appeared a single time. The V call is TRBV19, the J call TRBJ1-3; D may be TRBD1 (6 bases). V lost 6 bases, J lost 0 bases, and 6 bases lay in between. From germline, CDR1 is LNHDA and CDR2 SQIVND (reference sequence). The CDR3 has 13 amino acids. CDR3 coding DNA: TGTGCCAGTAGGGACAGCTCTGGAAACACCATATATTTT. Translation: CASRDSSGNTIYF.

The chain employs TRBV10-2 and TRBJ2-1; 13 nucleotides match TRBD2. The CDR3 sequence is 15 residues long. V lost 4 bases to trimming and J lost 7 bases; unmatched junction nucleotides: 4. CDR1 is WSHSY, CDR2 SAAADI, per germline. CDR3 DNA sequence: TGCGCCAGCAGTGGGACTAGCGGGAGCAGTAATGAGCAGTTCTTC. It specifies CASSGTSGSSNEQFF.

The CDR3 region is CASSSTGNQPQHF. CDR3 nucleotide sequence: TGTGCCAGCAGTTCGACAGGGAATCAGCCCCAGCATTTT. This chain links TRBV27 with TRBJ1-5, with 7 bases aligning to TRBD1. Germline lookup yields CDR1 MNHEY and CDR2 SMNVEV (reference sequence). J was trimmed by 4 bases and V by 4 bases; bases with no gene match: 1. There are 13 residues in the CDR3.